These 20 T cell receptor beta chains originate from one sample sequenced in a study of T cell changes during pregnancy in multiple sclerosis. Clones were read by immunoSEQ multiplex PCR, and TCRdb kept only the in-frame ones, dropping some. Here the sample spans 40,000 to 50,000 clones, roughly 91% being singletons. This specimen consisted of CD8+ T cells from peripheral blood mononuclear cells, obtained in the first trimester of pregnancy. These TCRs come from a female donor with multiple sclerosis, enrolled in a pregnancy study.

The genes are TRBV7-7 and TRBJ2-2; TRBD2 matches at 7 bases. With 5 bases clipped from V and 6 bases from J, the junction kept 3 bases outside the gene matches. CDR3 length: 13 amino acids. Germline values: CDR1 SSHAT, CDR2 FNYEAQ (reference sequence). In DNA form, the CDR3 reads TGTGCCAGCAGCGTAACTAGCGCCGGGGAGCTGTTTTTT. Residues: CASSVTSAGELFF.

The chain recombines TRBV9 with TRBJ2-7; TRBD1 aligns across 7 bases. The CDR3 is made up of 16 amino acids. Trimming removed 5 bases from V and 0 bases from J; junction bases left unmatched: 11. The germline gives CDR1 SGDLS, CDR2 YYNGEE. CDR3: CASSHKATGDSYEQYF. CDR3 DNA: TGTGCCAGCAGTCACAAAGCCACAGGGGACTCCTACGAGCAGTACTTC.

This clone appeared once. The rearrangement uses TRBV4-3 and TRBJ2-7; unclear D gene. Germline lookup yields CDR1 LGHNA and CDR2 YSLEER. This CDR3 spans 15 amino acids. V lost 0 bases to trimming and J lost 3 bases, with 12 bases between them. CDR3 sequence: CASSQDASSGYEQYF. The CDR3 DNA sequence: TGCGCCAGCAGCCAAGATGCCTCCTCGGGCTACGAGCAGTACTTC.

The chain is built from TRBV11-3 and TRBJ1-1, with a possible D match to TRBD1 (5 bases). V lost 1 base to trimming and J lost 5 bases, with 8 bases between them. The CDR3 is 13 amino acids. CDR1 and CDR2 (germline): SGHNT, YENEEA. The CDR3 here is CASSLAGRTEAFF. CDR3 in DNA: TGTGCCAGCAGCTTAGCAGGGAGGACTGAAGCTTTCTTT.

The chain employs TRBV7-8 and TRBJ1-2; D not certain. The CDR3 spans 14 residues. In germline, CDR1 is SGHVS, CDR2 FQNEAQ. The V end lost 3 bases, the J end lost 1 base, and 9 bases lay between the germline ends. The CDR3 reads CASSLRWHNYGYTF. CDR3 coding DNA: TGTGCCAGCAGCTTGAGGTGGCATAACTATGGCTACACCTTC.

V is TRBV6-5 and J is TRBJ2-2; TRBD2 agrees at 11 bases. This CDR3 is built from 16 residues. The ends lost 0 bases at V and 6 bases at J; junction bases unmatched: 3. The germline V gene encodes CDR1 MNHEY and CDR2 SVGAGI. CDR3 protein: CASSYSGLAGPGELFF. As DNA, the CDR3 is TGTGCCAGCAGTTACTCCGGACTAGCGGGTCCCGGGGAGCTGTTTTTT.

CDR3 bases: TGTGCCAGTTCCCTTGGGGAGGGCGGGACAGATACGCAGTATTTT. This encodes CASSLGEGGTDTQYF. V usage is TRBV6-1 and J usage is TRBJ2-3; 7 nucleotides agree with TRBD2. The CDR3 is 15 residues long. Germline V gene lookup returns CDR1 MNHNS and CDR2 SASEGT. Unmatched junction bases numbered 12, after V lost 9 bases and J lost 3 bases.

The chain couples TRBV27 to TRBJ2-1; tentatively, D is TRBD2 (6 bases). V dropped 10 bases and J dropped 2 bases, with 15 bases sitting between them. The length of the CDR3 is 14 residues. CDR1 and CDR2 (germline): MNHEY, SMNVEV (reference sequence). DNA of the CDR3: TGTGCCACGTATGGGGAGGAGCCCTACAATGAGCAGTTCTTC. Its protein is CATYGEEPYNEQFF.

DNA of the CDR3: TGTGCCAGCAGTCCCCTGGGTGGGGGCTCGACTAATGAAAAACTGTTTTTT. This gives the protein CASSPLGGGSTNEKLFF. The chain links TRBV27 to TRBJ1-4, with a possible D match to TRBD1 (6 bases). Germline V CDR1 and CDR2: MNHEY, SMNVEV (reference sequence). V was cut by 5 bases and J by 2 bases, with 18 bases left in between. The CDR3 contains 17 residues.

The J gene is TRBJ2-7, the V gene TRBV19, with 10 bases matching TRBD2. The CDR3 spans 17 residues. The trim removed 5 bases at V and 0 bases at J, leaving 10 bases unmatched. From germline, CDR1 is LNHDA and CDR2 SQIVND (reference sequence). CDR3 bases: TGTGCCAGTAGTGACGCTAGCGGGGGAAGATACTCCTACGAGCAGTACTTC. Its protein is CASSDASGGRYSYEQYF.

The chain links TRBV5-6 to TRBJ2-3, with D possibly being TRBD2 (7 bases). Germline assignment: CDR1 SGHDT and CDR2 YYEEEE. The CDR3 covers 15 residues. The V end lost 0 bases, the J end lost 4 bases, and 12 bases lay between the germline ends. CDR3 loop: CASSLGGGGSDTQYF. In nucleotides, the CDR3 is TGTGCCAGCAGCTTGGGGGGCGGGGGCTCAGATACGCAGTATTTT.

J is TRBJ1-2 and V is TRBV5-4, with 7 bases lining up with TRBD1. Looked up from germline, CDR1 is SGHNT and CDR2 is YYREEE (reference sequence). This CDR3 is built from 14 residues. The junction had 6 bases not matched to a gene; V was cut back by 3 bases and J by 4 bases. CDR3 sequence reads: CASSSRGPGYGYTF. In DNA form, the CDR3 reads TGTGCCAGCAGCTCGAGGGGGCCGGGCTATGGCTACACCTTC.

The J gene is TRBJ1-5, the V gene TRBV9; 8 nucleotides align to TRBD1. CDR3 length equals 13 residues. V shed 3 bases, J shed 5 bases, and the junction held 1 base outside the gene matches. Germline V gene lookup returns CDR1 SGDLS and CDR2 YYNGEE. The CDR3 spells CASSAGGHQPQHF. CDR3 bases: TGTGCCAGCAGCGCAGGGGGCCATCAGCCCCAGCATTTT.

This chain uses TRBV27 with TRBJ2-2; 7 nucleotides agree with TRBD1. Trimming cost V 4 bases and J 1 base; bases outside gene matches: 12. Per germline, CDR1 MNHEY and CDR2 SMNVEV (reference sequence). The CDR3 is 18 amino acids. CDR3 residues: CASSSALRQGGNTGELFF. The CDR3 nucleotides read TGTGCCAGCAGTTCCGCCCTCAGACAGGGCGGGAACACCGGGGAGCTGTTTTTT.

This rearrangement joins TRBV7-9 to TRBJ2-7; a possible D gene is TRBD2 (6 bases). Trimming left V 1 base short and J 0 bases short, with 16 bases between. The germline V gene has CDR1 SEHNR and CDR2 FQNEAQ (reference sequence). The CDR3 totals 17 residues. CDR3 DNA sequence: TGTGCCAGCAGCTTAGACTCGACTAGTTCGAGCTCCTACGAGCAGTACTTC. This codes for CASSLDSTSSSSYEQYF. Using reference TRBV7-9 and TRBJ2-7 for the parts outside the CDR3, the full variable domain is DTGVSQNPRHKITKRGQNVTFRCDPISEHNRLYWYRQTLGQGPEFLTYFQNEAQLEKSRLLSDRFSAERPKGSFSTLEIQRTEQGDSAMYLCASSLDSTSSSSYEQYFGPGTRLTVT.

The chain recombines TRBV25-1 with TRBJ2-7; the D gene is possibly TRBD1 (5 bases). CDR3 length: 13 residues. CDR1 is MGHDK and CDR2 is SYGVNS in the germline V gene. Trimming took 4 bases from V and 3 from J, leaving 10 bases between them. The CDR3 loop is CASSAQGIYEQYF. The DNA of the CDR3 is TGTGCCAGCAGTGCGCAGGGAATCTACGAGCAGTACTTC.

This chain links TRBV27 with TRBJ1-2; no firm D call. V shed 4 bases and J shed 8 bases, with 17 bases lying between them. Germline V gene sequence: CDR1 MNHEY, CDR2 SMNVEV (reference sequence). The CDR3 length is 14 residues. CDR3 region: CASSSNPLSEGYTF. CDR3 DNA: TGTGCCAGCAGTTCCAACCCTTTGTCGGAGGGCTACACCTTC.

The table lists this clone with a count of one. The chain uses TRBV9 and TRBJ1-6; perhaps TRBD1 as D (5 bases). V was shortened by 2 bases and J by 7 bases, with 10 bases between the two germline ends. Germline V lookup: CDR1 SGDLS, CDR2 YYNGEE. The CDR3 covers 14 residues. The CDR3 region has the DNA TGTGCCAGCAGCGTTCGGCAGGGCAATTCACCCCTCCACTTT. Translating it yields CASSVRQGNSPLHF.

V usage is TRBV6-4 and J usage is TRBJ2-5, with 9 nucleotides matching TRBD1. Germline V gives CDR1 MRHNA, CDR2 SNTAGT. This CDR3 region has 16 residues. The junction had 10 bases not matched to a gene; V was cut back by 6 bases and J by 2 bases. The chain's CDR3 is CASRDTGTGIQETQYF. CDR3 DNA sequence: TGTGCCAGCAGAGATACTGGGACAGGGATTCAAGAGACCCAGTACTTC.

The V call is TRBV19, the J call TRBJ2-7; 8 nucleotides line up with TRBD1. This CDR3 is 15 amino acids long. Trimming at V came to 3 bases and at J to 0 bases, leaving 4 bases not matched to a gene. CDR1 and CDR2 from the germline V gene are LNHDA and SQIVND (reference sequence). CDR3 sequence reads: CASSIGQGGSYEQYF. The CDR3 DNA reads as TGTGCCAGTAGTATCGGACAGGGCGGCTCCTACGAGCAGTACTTC.